The sequence of this T cell receptor beta chain was determined in a study of T cell changes during pregnancy in multiple sclerosis. TCRdb keeps only in-frame clones here, not all; method: immunoSEQ multiplex PCR. The sample shows roughly 89,000 clones, roughly 93% of them seen only once. This clone was detected once. This CDR3 comprises 16 residues. Germline V CDR1 and CDR2: SGHTA, FQGTGA. Trimming pared 2 bases from V and 4 bases from J, leaving 17 bases between. This sequence joins TRBV7-3 and TRBJ1-2, with D perhaps TRBD1 (5 bases). The input for sequencing was peripheral blood, taken in the first trimester of pregnancy. The receptor was isolated from a female donor with multiple sclerosis, enrolled in a pregnancy study. Here the CDR3 DNA reads TGTGCCAGCAGCTTAGTCGGGACTAGAACTACCTATGGCTACACCTTC. Residues: CASSLVGTRTTYGYTF.